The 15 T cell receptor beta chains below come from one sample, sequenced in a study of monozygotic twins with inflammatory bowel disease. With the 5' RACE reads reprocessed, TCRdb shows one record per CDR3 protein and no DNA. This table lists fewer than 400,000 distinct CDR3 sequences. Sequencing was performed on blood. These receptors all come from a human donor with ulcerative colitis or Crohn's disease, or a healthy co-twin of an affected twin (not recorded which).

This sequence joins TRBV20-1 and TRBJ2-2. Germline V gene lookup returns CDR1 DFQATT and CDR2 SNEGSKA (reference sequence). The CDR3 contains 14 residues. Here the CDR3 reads CSASNAANTGELFF.

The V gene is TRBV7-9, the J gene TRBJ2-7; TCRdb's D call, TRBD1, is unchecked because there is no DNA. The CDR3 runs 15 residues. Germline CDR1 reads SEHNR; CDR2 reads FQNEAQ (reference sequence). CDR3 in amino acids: CASSDTTGVNYEQYF.

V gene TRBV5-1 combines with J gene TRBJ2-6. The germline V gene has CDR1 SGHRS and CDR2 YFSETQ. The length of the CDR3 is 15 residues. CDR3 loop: CASSFDISGANVLTF.

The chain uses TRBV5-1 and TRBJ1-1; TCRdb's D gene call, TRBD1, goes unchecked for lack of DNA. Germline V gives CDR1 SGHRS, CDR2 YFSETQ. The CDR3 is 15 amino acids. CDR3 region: CASSSLGSGYTEAFF.

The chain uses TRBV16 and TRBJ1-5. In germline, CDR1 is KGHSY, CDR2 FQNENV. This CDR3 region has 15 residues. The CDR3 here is CASSPPGGGNQPQHF.

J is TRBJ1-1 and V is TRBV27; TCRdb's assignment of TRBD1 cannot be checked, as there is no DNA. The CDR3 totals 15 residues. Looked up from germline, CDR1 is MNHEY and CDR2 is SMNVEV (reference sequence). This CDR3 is CASSLFQGAGTEAFF.

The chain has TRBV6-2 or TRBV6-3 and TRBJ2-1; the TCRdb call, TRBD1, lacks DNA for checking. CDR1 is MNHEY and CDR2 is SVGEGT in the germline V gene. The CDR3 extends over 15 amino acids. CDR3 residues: CASSSRVVSYNEQFF.

The CDR3 spells CASSTGGRSNQPQHF. This sequence joins TRBV7-9 and TRBJ1-5; TCRdb calls TRBD1, which cannot be checked without DNA. CDR1 and CDR2 from the germline V gene are SEHNR and FQNEAQ (reference sequence). This CDR3 comprises 15 residues.

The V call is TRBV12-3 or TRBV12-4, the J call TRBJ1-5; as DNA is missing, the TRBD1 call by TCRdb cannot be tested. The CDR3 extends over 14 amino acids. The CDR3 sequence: CASSFGTGVQPQHF.

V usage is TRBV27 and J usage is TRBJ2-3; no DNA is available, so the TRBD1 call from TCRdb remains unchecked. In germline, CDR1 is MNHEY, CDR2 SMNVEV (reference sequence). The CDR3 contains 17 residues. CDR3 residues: CASPGTGEISSTDTQYF.

This CDR3 is CASSDLVPGELFF. The chain employs TRBV7-2 and TRBJ2-2; TCRdb's D gene call, TRBD2, goes unchecked for lack of DNA. CDR1 and CDR2 (germline): SGHTA, FQGNSA. The CDR3 is 13 residues long.

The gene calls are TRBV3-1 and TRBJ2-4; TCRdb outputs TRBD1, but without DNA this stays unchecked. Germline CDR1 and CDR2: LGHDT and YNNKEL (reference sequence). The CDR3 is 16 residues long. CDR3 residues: CASSQEPPGEKNIQYF.

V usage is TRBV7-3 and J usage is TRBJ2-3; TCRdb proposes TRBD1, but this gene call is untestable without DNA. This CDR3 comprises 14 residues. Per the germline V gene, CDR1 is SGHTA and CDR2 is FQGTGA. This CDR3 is CASSSPGTADTQYF.

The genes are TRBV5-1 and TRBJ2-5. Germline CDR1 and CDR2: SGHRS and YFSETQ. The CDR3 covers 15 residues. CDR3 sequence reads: CASSLGHLGQETQYF.

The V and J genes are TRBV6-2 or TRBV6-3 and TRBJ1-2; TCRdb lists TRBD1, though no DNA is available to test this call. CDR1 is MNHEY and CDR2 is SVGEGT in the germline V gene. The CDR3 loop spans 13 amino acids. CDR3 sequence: CASTSSTGGGYTF.